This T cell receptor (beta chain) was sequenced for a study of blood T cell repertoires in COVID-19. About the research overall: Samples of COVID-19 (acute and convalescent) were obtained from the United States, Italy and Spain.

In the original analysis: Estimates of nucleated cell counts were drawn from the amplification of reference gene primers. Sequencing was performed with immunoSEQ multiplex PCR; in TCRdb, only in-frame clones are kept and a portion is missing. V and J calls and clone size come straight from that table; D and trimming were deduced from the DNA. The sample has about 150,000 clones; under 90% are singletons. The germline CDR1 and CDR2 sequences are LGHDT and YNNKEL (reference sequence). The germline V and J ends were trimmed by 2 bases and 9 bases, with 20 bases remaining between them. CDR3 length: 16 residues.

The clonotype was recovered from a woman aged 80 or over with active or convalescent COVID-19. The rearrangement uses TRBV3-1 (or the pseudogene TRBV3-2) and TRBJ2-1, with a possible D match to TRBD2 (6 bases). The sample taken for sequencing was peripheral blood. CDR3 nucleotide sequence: TGTGCCAGCAGCCAAAGGCGGGACGCTATAACGGGTGAGCAGTTCTTC. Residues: CASSQRRDAITGEQFF.